Described below is a single T cell receptor beta chain sequence and its context. This entry belongs to a study of T cells expressing NK-cell markers. With the 5' RACE reads reprocessed, TCRdb shows one record per CDR3 protein and no DNA. Its table records roughly 300,000 distinct CDR3 sequences. Germline loops: CDR1 KGHSH, CDR2 LQKENI. This CDR3 contains 15 residues. The origin of this receptor is a woman aged 18 to 75 in good health. Sequenced input: blood T cells: a sorted CD56 or NKG2C T cell subset, CD4+ or CD8+ T cells, or bulk PBMC T cells (not recorded which). V usage is TRBV18 and J usage is TRBJ2-2; TCRdb reports TRBD1, a call that lacks DNA to check it against. The CDR3 reads CASSPQRGDTGELFF.